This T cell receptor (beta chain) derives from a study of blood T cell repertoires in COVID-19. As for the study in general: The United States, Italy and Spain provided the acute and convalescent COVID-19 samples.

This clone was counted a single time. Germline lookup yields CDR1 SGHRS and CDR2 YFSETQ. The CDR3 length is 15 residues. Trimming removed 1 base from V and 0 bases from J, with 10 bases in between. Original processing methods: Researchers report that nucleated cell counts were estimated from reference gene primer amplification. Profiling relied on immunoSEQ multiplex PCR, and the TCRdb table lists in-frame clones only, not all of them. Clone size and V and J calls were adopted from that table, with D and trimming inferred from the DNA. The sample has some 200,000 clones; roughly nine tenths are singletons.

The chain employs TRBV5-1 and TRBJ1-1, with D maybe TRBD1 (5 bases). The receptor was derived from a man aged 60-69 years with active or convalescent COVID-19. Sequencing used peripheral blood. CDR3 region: CASSLMVGVNTEAFF. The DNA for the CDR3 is TGCGCCAGCAGCTTGATGGTAGGGGTGAACACTGAAGCTTTCTTT.